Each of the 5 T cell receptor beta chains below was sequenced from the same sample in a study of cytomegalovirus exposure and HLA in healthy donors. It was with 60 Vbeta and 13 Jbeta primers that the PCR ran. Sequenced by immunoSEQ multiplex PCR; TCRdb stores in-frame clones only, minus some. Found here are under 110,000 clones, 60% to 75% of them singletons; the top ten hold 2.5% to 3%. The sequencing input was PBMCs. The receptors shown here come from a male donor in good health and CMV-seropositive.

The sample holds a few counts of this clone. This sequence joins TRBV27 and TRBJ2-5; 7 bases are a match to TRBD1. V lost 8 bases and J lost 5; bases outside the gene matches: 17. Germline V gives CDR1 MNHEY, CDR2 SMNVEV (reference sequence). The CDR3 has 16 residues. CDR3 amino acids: CASRKQGQTIRETQYF. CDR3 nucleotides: TGTGCCAGCCGCAAACAGGGGCAGACCATCCGGGAGACCCAGTACTTC.

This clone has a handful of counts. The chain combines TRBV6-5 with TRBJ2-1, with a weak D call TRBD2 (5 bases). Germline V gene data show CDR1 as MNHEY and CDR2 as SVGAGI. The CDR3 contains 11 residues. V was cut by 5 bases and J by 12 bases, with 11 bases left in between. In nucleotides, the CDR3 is TGTGCCAGCAGTCTAGCTTATGTGCAGTTCTTC. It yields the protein CASSLAYVQFF.

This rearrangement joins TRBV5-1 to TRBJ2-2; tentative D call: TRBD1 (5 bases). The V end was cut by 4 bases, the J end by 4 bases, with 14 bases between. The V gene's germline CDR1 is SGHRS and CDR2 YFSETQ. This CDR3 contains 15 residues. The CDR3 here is CASSPQGIGTGELFF. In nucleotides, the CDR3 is TGCGCCAGCAGCCCCCAGGGTATCGGCACCGGGGAGCTGTTTTTT.

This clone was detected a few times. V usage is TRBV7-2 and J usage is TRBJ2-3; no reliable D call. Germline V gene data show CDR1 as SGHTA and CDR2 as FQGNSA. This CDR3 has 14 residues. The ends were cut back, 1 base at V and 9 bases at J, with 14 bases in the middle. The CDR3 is CASSLGLPTETQYF. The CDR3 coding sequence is TGTGCCAGCAGCTTAGGACTGCCGACGGAAACGCAGTATTTT. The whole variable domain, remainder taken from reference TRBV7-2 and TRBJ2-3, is GAGVSQSPSNKVTEKGKDVELRCDPISGHTALYWYRQSLGQGLEFLIYFQGNSAPDKSGLPSDRFSAERTGGSVSTLTIQRTQQEDSAVYLCASSLGLPTETQYFGPGTRLTVL.

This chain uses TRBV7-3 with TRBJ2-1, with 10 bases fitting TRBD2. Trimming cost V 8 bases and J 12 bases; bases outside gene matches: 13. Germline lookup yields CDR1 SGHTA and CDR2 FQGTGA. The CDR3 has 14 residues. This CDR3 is CASSWGTSASVQFF. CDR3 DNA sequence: TGTGCCAGCTCTTGGGGGACTAGCGCTAGTGTGCAGTTCTTC.